This TCR beta chain was captured by sequencing in a study of T-cell memory formation after mild COVID-19. General observations from the study: Second-wave clones peaking on day 37 lacked confirmed SARS-CoV-2 specificity.

To note about this clonotype: What it recognizes is unknown.

V shed 4 bases, J shed 6 bases, and the junction held 6 bases outside the gene matches. The CDR3 spans 13 residues. Germline CDR1 is SGHVS and CDR2 is FNYEAQ. Using constant-segment primers, 5'RACE produced TCR alpha and TCR beta cDNA libraries carrying sample barcodes and UMIs. From the 5' RACE reads, TCRdb called clonotypes with MiXCR, one entry per CDR3 protein. The sample includes 89,000 or so distinct CDR3 sequences, 9.5% to 15% of them seen just once. V is TRBV7-6 and J is TRBJ2-7; 7 positions agree with TRBD1. The sequenced material came from PBMCs or a T cell subset sorted from them (not recorded which). This sequence originates from a man aged 18 to 35 who had mild COVID-19 (a few samples of this study predate the infection). Cell type and time point are not known. The CDR3 here is CASSSEDRREQYV. CDR3 DNA sequence: TGTGCCAGCAGCTCCGAGGACAGGCGCGAGCAGTACGTC.